This T cell receptor (beta chain) was sequenced for a study of blood T cell repertoires in COVID-19 (dated by TCRdb to the early 2020s). Study-wide context: The collaborator samples originated in the United States, Italy and Spain and spanned the acute and convalescent phases of COVID-19. Where available, HLA class I and class II types were taken from metadata supplied by the sample provider and were not determined by assay-based typing. Nearly every sample came with metadata listing a de-identified subject ID, COVID-19 status, age in years and sex. Samples came from the ongoing ImmuneRACE study (first 160 participants) plus 1,254 subjects from 6 global collaborators. Deeply sampled blood TCRbeta repertoires from subjects exposed to, actively infected with, or recovered from COVID-19 were included in the dataset. The material from the prospective study consisted of cDNA or gDNA derived from T cells, B-cell-depleted T cells, or PBMCs. The repertoires were released in a freely available public database intended as a resource for research on the immune response to SARS-CoV-2.

One collaborating source in Seattle enrolled patients while the patients were actively infected and followed the patients over time throughout the course of disease. The collaborating institutions used their own protocols to collect whole blood in K2EDTA tubes. For TCRbeta analysis, collaborators shipped samples in one of three forms: frozen whole blood, isolated PBMCs, or DNA extracted from either of those sample types. What the work shows at the level of the full study, not this receptor alone: The amount of clinical and demographic metadata varied by source and participant and was provided uncurated.

On this clone itself: No cognate antigen has been identified for it. No base-level quality is on record; no much larger clone is a single base apart.

TCRbeta CDR3 regions were amplified from genomic DNA by means of the immunoSEQ Assay, a bias-controlled multiplex PCR. Under the source paper's analysis protocol: The number of nucleated cells in each sample was estimated from the amplification of reference gene primers within the assay. To quantify the absolute abundance of each unique TCRbeta CDR3 rearrangement, sequence reads were collapsed and filtered. Productive Simpson clonality was computed per sample as the square root of Simpson's diversity index over productive rearrangements. The immuneACCESS repertoire file appears here via TCRdb, limited to in-frame rearrangements. These files lack a portion of the clones; in checked studies, under half of the deficit traces to unresolved V genes, and the cause of the others is not known. The V and J calls and the clone size are those of that table, but D and trimming were determined from the DNA. The sample profile shows almost 350,000 clones; roughly 89% of them were found once. Together, the top ten hold 3% to 4.5% of the sample.

V lost 6 bases and J lost 8 bases; the stretch between them is 13 bases long. The CDR3 runs 12 residues from the cysteine to the phenylalanine. The entry retains the CDR3 DNA only, 36 bases that are in frame from base 1. CDR1 SGHTA and CDR2 FQGTGA were looked up in the germline V gene. This TCR was recovered from a woman in her fifties or sixties with COVID-19, enrolled during active disease. The sample was peripheral blood. The sequence is built from TRBV7-3 and TRBJ1-2; the D gene is possibly TRBD1, with 5 bases matching. Here is the DNA: TGTGCCAGCAGTCCAGGGTGGGGAGGCTACACCTTC. The resulting protein is CASSPGWGGYTF. Joined to the reference TRBV7-3 and TRBJ1-2 proteins, this CDR3 gives the full variable domain: GAGVSQTPSNKVTEKGKYVELRCDPISGHTALYWYRQSLGQGPEFLIYFQGTGAADDSGLPNDRFFAVRPEGSVSTLKIQRTERGDSAVYLCASSPGWGGYTFGSGTRLTVV.